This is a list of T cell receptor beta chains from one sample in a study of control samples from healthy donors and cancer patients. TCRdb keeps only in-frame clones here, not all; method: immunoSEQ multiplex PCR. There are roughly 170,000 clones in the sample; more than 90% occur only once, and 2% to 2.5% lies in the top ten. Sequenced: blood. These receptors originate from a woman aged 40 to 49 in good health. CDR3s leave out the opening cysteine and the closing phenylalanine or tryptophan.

ASSPPTGDERNIQY TRBJ2-4 14 TRBV5-1
ASSEGAGGNTEAF TRBJ1-1 13 TRBV25-1
SATGSGGYT TRBJ1-2 9 TRBV20-1
ASSQTGFPETQY TRBJ2-5 12 TRBV7-7
ASPFLRDRNQPQH TRBJ1-5 13 TRBV5-1
ASSTRTLSSGANVLT TRBJ2-6 15 TRBV21-1
ASSLFDEQY TRBJ2-7 9 TRBV5-5
ASSRRYANEKLF TRBJ1-4 12 TRBV27
ASSERTGPGTGELF TRBJ2-2 14 TRBV9
ASTHRDRDTIY TRBJ1-3 11 TRBV19
ATSGQGLSYEQY TRBJ2-7 12 TRBV13
ASSDSGTGRVGYT TRBJ1-2 13 TRBV5-1
ASSQGQGMGYGYT TRBJ1-2 13 TRBV4-1
ASSLGPGTGRNEQF TRBJ2-1 14 TRBV11-2
ASSEQGGGYGYT TRBJ1-2 12 TRBV6-4
ASSPAADSGNQPQH TRBJ1-5 14 TRBV11-2
ASSPLATLANEQF TRBJ2-1 13 TRBV7-6
ASSAPELSAPDTQY TRBJ2-3 14 TRBV9
ASSLMSWSYGYT TRBJ1-2 12 TRBV7-2
ASSQGNQPQH TRBJ1-5 10 TRBV14
ASSSGRATEQY TRBJ2-7 11 TRBV7-3
AISESTPGQEGNYGYT TRBJ1-2 16 TRBV10-3
ASSLGHATGELF TRBJ2-2 12 TRBV7-8
ASSPPETSGGSMSYNEQF TRBJ2-1 18 TRBV18
ASRNQGASTEAF TRBJ1-1 12 TRBV19
ASSTSGGANTGELF TRBJ2-2 14 TRBV2
AITFQGREDTGELF TRBJ2-2 14 TRBV10-3
ASSLARPGESSYNSPLH TRBJ1-6 17 TRBV7-9
ASKWNYGYT TRBJ1-2 9 TRBV25-1
ASSKQGVVNGYT TRBJ1-2 12 TRBV28
ASTRTARSSYEQY TRBJ2-7 13 TRBV21-1
ASSQGEVSGANVLT TRBJ2-6 14 TRBV3-1/TRBV3-2
ASSQDGVSTNEKLF TRBJ1-4 14 TRBV4-1
ASQTGYEQY TRBJ2-7 9 TRBV27
AWSGGAVRPQH TRBJ1-5 11 TRBV30
ASSPGGGWDTEAF TRBJ1-1 13 TRBV5-1
SVLGEGGEDYGYT TRBJ1-2 13 TRBV29-1
ASGINVFSEAF TRBJ1-1 11 TRBV12-5
ATSRDDRWEGDSPLH TRBJ1-6 15 TRBV15
ASTGTGPYEQY TRBJ2-7 11 TRBV10-2
ASSLGDSKQY TRBJ2-7 10 TRBV6-5
ASSLNSWGHEKLF TRBJ1-4 13 TRBV5-1
ASSQDQVGNEQF TRBJ2-1 12 TRBV3-1/TRBV3-2
ASSQGDEQY TRBJ2-7 9 TRBV4-2
ASSARLYGGGGELF TRBJ2-2 14 TRBV9
ASSLKPLTGNTIY TRBJ1-3 13 TRBV3-1/TRBV3-2
ASSVGRGIGGYT TRBJ1-2 12 TRBV9
ASSLTGNTEAF TRBJ1-1 11 TRBV7-8
ASSLRVDNEKLF TRBJ1-4 12 TRBV7-9